This T cell receptor (beta chain) originates from a study of T-cell memory formation after mild COVID-19. Study results and limitations: The study found contracting CD4+ clones mainly in CM and EM and contracting CD8+ clones in EMRA. Prior to infection, memory already included some responding clones, suggesting cross-reactive memory joined.

With 4 bases removed from V and 7 bases from J, the gap between germline ends came to 16 bases. Germline CDR1 reads LNHDA; CDR2 reads SQIVND (reference sequence). The CDR3 has 14 amino acids. From the 5' RACE reads, TCRdb called clonotypes with MiXCR, one entry per CDR3 protein. The table lists about 190,000 distinct CDR3 sequences, about a fifth of them singletons. In regard to this clonotype: Its antigen is not identified.

The sequence was obtained from an adult woman who had mild COVID-19 (a few samples of this study predate the infection). Cell type and time point are not known. The sequenced sample consisted of PBMCs or a T cell subset sorted from them (not recorded which). The rearrangement links TRBV19 to TRBJ1-1; D possibly corresponds to TRBD1 (5 bases). The CDR3 region is CASSSGIIDSEAFF. The CDR3 DNA is TGTGCCAGTAGTAGCGGGATAATCGACAGTGAAGCTTTCTTT.